What follows describes a single TCR beta chain. The data were produced by immunoSEQ multiplex PCR, yet TCRdb's version contains in-frame clones alone and is incomplete. This repertoire shows around 150,000 clones, roughly 90% found once; its top ten account for around 6%. This CDR3 is 13 amino acids long. V dropped 2 bases and J dropped 0 bases, with 3 bases sitting between them. In germline, CDR1 is MNHEY, CDR2 SMNVEV (reference sequence). The sample originates from a study of T cell responses to AZD1222 COVID-19 vaccine. The V call is TRBV27, the J call TRBJ2-3; D gene uncertain. The specimen comprised peripheral blood, sampled on day 0 of AZD1222 vaccination. This TCR came from an adult in good health. CDR3 protein: CASSLMSTDTQYF. The CDR3 DNA follows: TGTGCCAGCAGTTTAATGAGCACAGATACGCAGTATTTT.